This TCR beta chain derives from a study of T cell repertoires in cytomegalovirus infection. The CDR3 is 19 residues long. CDR1 is DFQATT, CDR2 SNEGSKA, per germline (reference sequence). The ends lost 5 bases at V and 7 bases at J; junction bases unmatched: 22. From the reads, TCRdb called clonotypes with MiXCR, one entry per CDR3 protein. The repertoire includes 310,000 or so distinct CDR3 sequences, around 9.1% of them detected once, and around 2.5% sits in the top ten. The sequenced sample consisted of PBMCs. The receptor was isolated from a human donor in good health (CMV status not recorded). Some clones in this sample may be carry-over from other donors' samples. The rearrangement uses TRBV20-1 and TRBJ2-2; TRBD2 aligns across 10 bases. The CDR3 nucleotides are TGCAGTGCTTCCCCACCTCCTAGCGGGGGCCTGTCTTTCGGCGGGGAGCTGTTTTTT. Translation gives CSASPPPSGGLSFGGELFF.